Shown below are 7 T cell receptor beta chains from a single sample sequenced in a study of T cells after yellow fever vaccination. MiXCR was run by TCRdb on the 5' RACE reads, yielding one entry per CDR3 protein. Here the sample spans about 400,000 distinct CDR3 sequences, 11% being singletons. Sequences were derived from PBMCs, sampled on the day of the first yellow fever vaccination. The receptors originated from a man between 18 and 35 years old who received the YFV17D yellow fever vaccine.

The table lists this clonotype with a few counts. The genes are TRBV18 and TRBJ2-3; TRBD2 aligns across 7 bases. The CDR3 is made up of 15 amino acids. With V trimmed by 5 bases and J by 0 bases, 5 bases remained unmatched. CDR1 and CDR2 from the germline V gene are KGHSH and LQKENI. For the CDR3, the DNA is TGTGCCAGCTCAGGGGACTACCTAAGCACAGATACGCAGTATTTT. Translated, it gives CASSGDYLSTDTQYF. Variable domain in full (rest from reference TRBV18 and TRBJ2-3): NAGVMQNPRHLVRRRGQEARLRCSPMKGHSHVYWYRQLPEEGLKFMVYLQKENIIDESGMPKERFSAEFPKEGPSILRIQQVVRGDSAAYFCASSGDYLSTDTQYFGPGTRLTVL.

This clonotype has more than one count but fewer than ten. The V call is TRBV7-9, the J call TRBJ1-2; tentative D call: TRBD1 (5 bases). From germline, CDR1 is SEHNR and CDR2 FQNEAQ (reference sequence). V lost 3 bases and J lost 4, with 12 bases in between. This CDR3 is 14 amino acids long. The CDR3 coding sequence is TGTGCCAGCAGCTTCGAGGGGAACTCCTATGGCTACACCTTC. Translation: CASSFEGNSYGYTF.

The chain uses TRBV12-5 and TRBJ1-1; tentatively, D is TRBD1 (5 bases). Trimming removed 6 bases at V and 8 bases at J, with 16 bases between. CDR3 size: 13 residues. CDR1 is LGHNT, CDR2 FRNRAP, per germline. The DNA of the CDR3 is TGTGCTAGTGGACCGGACAAAGGGAACGAAGCTTTCTTT. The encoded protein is CASGPDKGNEAFF.

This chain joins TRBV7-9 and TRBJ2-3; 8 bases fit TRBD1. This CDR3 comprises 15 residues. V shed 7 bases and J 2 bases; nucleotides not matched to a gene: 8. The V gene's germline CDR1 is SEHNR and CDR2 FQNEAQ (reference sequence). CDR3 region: CASTIDRGNTDTQYF. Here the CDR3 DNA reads TGTGCCAGCACCATAGACAGGGGAAACACAGATACGCAGTATTTT.

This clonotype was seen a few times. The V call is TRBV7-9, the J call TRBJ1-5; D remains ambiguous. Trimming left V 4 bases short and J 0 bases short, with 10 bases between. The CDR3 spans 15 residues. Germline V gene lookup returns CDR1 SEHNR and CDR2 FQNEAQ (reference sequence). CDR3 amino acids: CASSSGISSNQPQHF. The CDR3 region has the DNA TGTGCCAGCAGCTCCGGGATATCTAGCAATCAGCCCCAGCATTTT.

The CDR3 DNA sequence: TGCGCCAGCAGCCAAGATTCCGGGGCAAGGTACAATGAGCAGTTCTTC. This codes for CASSQDSGARYNEQFF. The gene calls are TRBV4-1 and TRBJ2-1, with D perhaps given as TRBD1 or TRBD2 (5 bases each). The CDR3 has 16 residues. Trimming cost V 0 bases and J 4 bases, with 13 bases left between them. Germline V gives CDR1 MGHRA, CDR2 YSYEKL.

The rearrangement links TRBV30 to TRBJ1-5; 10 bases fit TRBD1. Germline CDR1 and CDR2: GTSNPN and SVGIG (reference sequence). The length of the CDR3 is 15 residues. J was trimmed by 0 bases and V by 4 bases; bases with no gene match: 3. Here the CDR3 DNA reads TGTGCCTGGACCGGGACAGGGGATAGCAATCAGCCCCAGCATTTT. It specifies CAWTGTGDSNQPQHF.